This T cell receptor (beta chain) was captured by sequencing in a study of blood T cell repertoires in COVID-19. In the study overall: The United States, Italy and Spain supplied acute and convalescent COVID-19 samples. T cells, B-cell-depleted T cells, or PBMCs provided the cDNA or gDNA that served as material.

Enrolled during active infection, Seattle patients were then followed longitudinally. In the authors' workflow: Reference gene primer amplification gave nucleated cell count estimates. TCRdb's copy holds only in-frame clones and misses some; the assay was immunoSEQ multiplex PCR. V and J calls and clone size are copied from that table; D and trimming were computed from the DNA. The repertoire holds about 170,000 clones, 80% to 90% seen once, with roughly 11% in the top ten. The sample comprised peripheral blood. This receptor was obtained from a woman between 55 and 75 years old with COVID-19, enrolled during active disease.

The CDR3 reads CASSLRQGRQADTQYF. The CDR3 nucleotides read TGTGCCAGCAGCCTCCGACAGGGCCGACAGGCAGATACGCAGTATTTT. V is TRBV3-1 (or the pseudogene TRBV3-2) and J is TRBJ2-3, with 7 positions matching TRBD1. The V gene end was trimmed by 4 bases and the J gene end by 4 bases; junction bases not matched to a gene: 11. In germline, CDR1 is LGHDT, CDR2 YNNKEL (reference sequence). The length of the CDR3 is 16 residues.